This TCR beta chain is drawn from a study of T cell responses to AZD1222 COVID-19 vaccine. Sequencing used immunoSEQ multiplex PCR; TCRdb keeps in-frame clones, though not all of them. The table includes some 180,000 clones, around nine tenths detected once. Study findings and constraints: Females outnumbered males among donors, who were mostly white British; clonal diversity was possibly underestimated. Nearly half of unique spike-specific TCRs reportedly avoided B.1.351 and B.1.1.7 mutated regions. Repertoires in all cases were sampled only once the peak T cell response had passed. Seropositive status at baseline applied to only a handful of AZD1222 recipients.

CDR3 length: 16 amino acids. Germline assignment: CDR1 SEHNR and CDR2 FQNEAQ (reference sequence). V lost 5 bases, J lost 7 bases, and 23 bases lay in between. As regards this clone: Its target is not known.

The rearrangement links TRBV7-9 to TRBJ1-2; D perhaps matches TRBD1 (6 bases). The TCR comes from an adult who received the AZD1222 COVID-19 vaccine. Source: peripheral blood, taken 28 days after the second AZD1222 dose. Here the CDR3 reads CASSRGTPVFDGGYTF. The CDR3 DNA reads as TGTGCCAGCAGCCGTGGGACACCGGTGTTTGATGGTGGCTACACCTTC.